This TCR beta chain was retrieved from a study of blood T cells in healthy people across ages. The study's findings and limits: No one knew whether donors had CMV, which possibly confounded expanded clonotype changes.

The individuals who served as donors were healthy Caucasians living in Russia, aged roughly 6 to 100. Then a second PCR, running roughly 7 to 11 cycles, was carried out with a sample-barcoded 5' primer and a J-beta primer mix. Each sample provided no less than 3 million CDR3-containing paired-end reads. One entry per CDR3 protein, called by TCRdb with MiXCR from the 5' RACE reads. The table has roughly 1.5 million distinct CDR3 sequences, around 40% seen once. The CDR3 runs to 13 residues. The ends were cut back, 4 bases at V and 6 bases at J, with 10 bases in the middle. Germline V gene data show CDR1 as MNHEY and CDR2 as SVGAGI. This clonotype was counted between two and nine times. Its antigen is unidentified.

This receptor was identified in a woman aged 18-30 years in good health. The sample taken for sequencing was blood. The chain couples TRBV6-5 to TRBJ1-5, with TRBD1 as a possible D gene (5 bases). The CDR3 spells CASSSGEIQPQHF. The CDR3 DNA reads TGTGCCAGCAGTTCGGGGGAGATTCAGCCCCAGCATTTT.